This T cell receptor beta chain was sequenced for a study of CD8+CD57+ T cells in acquired aplastic anemia. This clonotype has just a few counts. Its specificity is not known. One junction end disagrees with the germline gene, perhaps due to a read error. Researchers used genomic DNA as the template to profile TCR beta VDJ and CDR3. TCRdb re-analysed the reads in MiXCR, keeping a single row per CDR3 protein. The repertoire consists of 150,000 to 200,000 distinct CDR3 sequences, with more than 45% occurring once and the leading ten covering 3.2%. Patients included in sequencing had previously demonstrated CD8+CD57+ cell expansion by flow cytometry. This CDR3 has 14 residues. Study outcomes and limitations: Common to patients and controls were roughly 30 CD8+ CDR3 sequences.

Sequenced input: sorted CD4+, CD8+, or CD8+CD57+ T cells (not recorded which) from PBMCs. The rearrangement uses TRBV12-3 or TRBV12-4 and TRBJ2-1; tentative D call: TRBD1 (6 bases). This TCR derives from a human donor with aplastic anemia. The CDR3 region has the DNA TGTGCCTGCAGTCCCGGGACATACATCAATGAGCAGTTCTTC. It codes for CACSPGTYINEQFF.